Each of the 21 T cell receptor beta chains below was sequenced from the same sample in a study of shared clonotypes between healthy human individuals. Sequencing used immunoSEQ multiplex PCR; TCRdb keeps in-frame clones, though not all of them. This sample carries millions of clones, more than 90% of them seen once, and the ten largest clones take 0.11% to 0.15%. Material: naive CD4+ T cells sorted from blood. Subset defined: CD45RA+ positively selected. All receptors come from a man younger than 30 in good health.

A note on this clone: Other nucleotide sequences from this sample produce the same CDR3. This chain uses TRBV5-1 with TRBJ2-7; 8 bases agree with TRBD1. CDR1 SGHRS and CDR2 YFSETQ come from the germline V gene. The CDR3 sequence is 14 residues long. Trimming took 5 bases from V and 4 from J; bases not matched to a gene: 8. Here the CDR3 reads CASRTGQGSYEQYF. CDR3 sequence (DNA): TGCGCCAGCAGAACCGGACAGGGCTCGTACGAGCAGTACTTC. Based on the CDR3 plus reference TRBV5-1 and TRBJ2-7, the full variable domain is KAGVTQTPRYLIKTRGQQVTLSCSPISGHRSVSWYQQTPGQGLQFLFEYFSETQRNKGNFPGRFSGRQFSNSRSEMNVSTLELGDSALYLCASRTGQGSYEQYFGPGTRLTVT.

This chain uses TRBV6-1 with TRBJ2-7; possibly TRBD2 for D (5 bases). CDR3 size: 15 residues. The germline gives CDR1 MNHNS, CDR2 SASEGT. The ends were cut back, 7 bases at V and 7 bases at J, with 23 bases in the middle. The CDR3 region has the DNA TGTGCCAGCACCCGAGCGCGAAACGGGATGGGGGAGCAGTACTTC. This gives the protein CASTRARNGMGEQYF.

The V gene is TRBV7-2, the J gene TRBJ1-2; D gene unclear. Germline V lookup: CDR1 SGHTA, CDR2 FQGNSA. This CDR3 is 13 amino acids long. V dropped 2 bases and J dropped 7 bases, with 11 bases sitting between them. For the CDR3, the DNA is TGTGCCAGCAGCTTAACTTACACTTCTGGCTACACCTTC. Its protein is CASSLTYTSGYTF. The variable domain in full, completed from reference TRBV7-2 and TRBJ1-2, reads GAGVSQSPSNKVTEKGKDVELRCDPISGHTALYWYRQSLGQGLEFLIYFQGNSAPDKSGLPSDRFSAERTGGSVSTLTIQRTQQEDSAVYLCASSLTYTSGYTFGSGTRLTVV.

About this clone itself: Other DNA sequences of this sample code for an identical CDR3. This sequence joins TRBV5-1 and TRBJ1-5, with D maybe TRBD1 (6 bases). V gave up 4 bases and J gave up 3 bases, with 11 bases separating them. In germline, CDR1 is SGHRS, CDR2 YFSETQ. The CDR3 consists of 14 residues. The CDR3 loop is CASSPDSSNQPQHF. CDR3 coding DNA: TGCGCCAGCAGCCCGGACAGCTCCAATCAGCCCCAGCATTTT.

V usage is TRBV4-3 and J usage is TRBJ2-3; 11 nucleotides line up with TRBD2. Germline V CDR1 and CDR2: LGHNA, YSLEER. Losses at the gene ends were 4 bases for V and 2 bases for J; bases not matched to a gene: 5. The CDR3 covers 16 residues. CDR3 sequence: CASSPGTSGFTDTQYF. DNA for the CDR3: TGCGCCAGCAGCCCCGGGACTAGCGGTTTCACAGATACGCAGTATTTT.

The rearrangement links TRBV30 to TRBJ2-5; 10 bases agree with TRBD2. Near its end, the DNA agrees better with TRBJ2-7, so the J call may be wrong. Germline CDR1 reads GTSNPN; CDR2 reads SVGIG (reference sequence). The CDR3 is made up of 15 amino acids. The CDR3 DNA is TGTGCCTGGAGTAATAGCGGGAGGCTTTCCTACGAGCAGTACTTC. This sequence encodes CAWSNSGRLSYEQYF.

The genes are TRBV5-1 and TRBJ2-3; possibly TRBD2 for D (6 bases). V lost 5 bases and J lost 6, with 16 bases in between. In germline, CDR1 is SGHRS, CDR2 YFSETQ. CDR3 size: 14 residues. The CDR3, as DNA: TGCGCCAGCAGTTCGGGACTCCAACCGGATACGCAGTATTTT. Protein product: CASSSGLQPDTQYF.

The gene calls are TRBV27 and TRBJ2-1; D perhaps matches TRBD1 (5 bases). This CDR3 has 15 residues. Germline loops: CDR1 MNHEY, CDR2 SMNVEV (reference sequence). V lost 2 bases, J lost 4 bases, and 12 bases lay in between. In nucleotides, the CDR3 is TGTGCCAGCAGTTTAGAAGGGGTCCCATACAATGAGCAGTTCTTC. Translated: CASSLEGVPYNEQFF.

The CDR3 region is CASSPTPGSTEAFF. Here the CDR3 DNA reads TGTGCCAGCAGCCCCACCCCAGGGAGCACTGAAGCTTTCTTT. V is TRBV7-9 and J is TRBJ1-1; D is possibly TRBD1 (5 bases). V shed 5 bases and J shed 4 bases, with 14 bases lying between them. This CDR3 spans 14 amino acids. Germline assignment: CDR1 SEHNR and CDR2 FQNEAQ (reference sequence).

The chain employs TRBV27 and TRBJ1-3; D is ambiguous. The CDR3 length is 13 residues. V was shortened by 3 bases and J by 4 bases, with 7 bases between the two germline ends. The germline CDR1 and CDR2 sequences are MNHEY and SMNVEV (reference sequence). The chain's CDR3 is CASSLMTGNTIYF. CDR3 in DNA: TGTGCCAGCAGTTTGATGACGGGAAACACCATATATTTT.

A single count supports this clone. The chain has TRBV4-1 and TRBJ1-6; 8 bases agree with TRBD1. The CDR3 extends over 17 amino acids. J lost 8 bases, V lost 0 bases, and 9 bases had no gene match. CDR1 is MGHRA and CDR2 is YSYEKL in the germline V gene. The CDR3: CASSQDKPGQGYSPLHF. The CDR3 DNA is TGCGCCAGCAGCCAAGATAAGCCCGGACAGGGTTATTCACCCCTCCACTTT.

The rearrangement joins TRBV6-1 to TRBJ2-5; D not certain. TRBJ2-7 explains the end of the DNA better; the J call may be wrong. Germline V gene data show CDR1 as MNHNS and CDR2 as SASEGT. The CDR3 spans 11 residues. DNA for the CDR3: TGTGCCAGCAGTAATATCTACGAGCAGTACTTC. Protein: CASSNIYEQYF.

The chain combines TRBV6-4 with TRBJ2-7; D is unclear. CDR3 length: 15 amino acids. Germline V gives CDR1 MRHNA, CDR2 SNTAGT. V was pared by 0 bases and J by 6 bases, with 15 bases between. DNA for the CDR3: TGTGCCAGCAGTGACTCAGGAGCGTTCCATTGCGAGCAGTACTTC. Residues: CASSDSGAFHCEQYF.

This chain uses TRBV11-2 with TRBJ1-4, with TRBD1 matching 9 bases. With V trimmed by 1 base and J by 7 bases, 4 bases remained unmatched. The CDR3 sequence is 15 residues long. The germline gives CDR1 SGHAT, CDR2 FQNNGV. Here the CDR3 DNA reads TGTGCCAGCAGCTTAGGAGACAGGGGGTCTGAAAAACTGTTTTTT. This translates into CASSLGDRGSEKLFF. The full variable domain, rest sourced from reference TRBV11-2 and TRBJ1-4, is EAGVAQSPRYKIIEKRQSVAFWCNPISGHATLYWYQQILGQGPKLLIQFQNNGVVDDSQLPKDRFSAERLKGVDSTLKIQPAKLEDSAVYLCASSLGDRGSEKLFFGSGTQLSVL.

The chain combines TRBV9 with TRBJ2-1; 9 bases fit TRBD1. This CDR3 has 17 amino acids. Losses at the gene ends were 0 bases for V and 4 bases for J; bases not matched to a gene: 8. CDR1 and CDR2 (germline): SGDLS, YYNGEE. The CDR3 region is CASSVEGKQGAYNEQFF. The CDR3 nucleotides read TGTGCCAGCAGCGTAGAGGGGAAACAGGGGGCTTACAATGAGCAGTTCTTC.

The chain combines TRBV6-1 with TRBJ2-7; no clear D gene. V lost 3 bases and J 6 bases, leaving 6 bases between the germline ends. The CDR3 extends over 11 amino acids. Germline V gene data show CDR1 as MNHNS and CDR2 as SASEGT. In nucleotides, the CDR3 is TGTGCCAGCAGTGATCGGTCCGAGCAGTACTTC. Translating gives CASSDRSEQYF.

V usage is TRBV28 and J usage is TRBJ2-5; 7 positions match TRBD2. V lost 5 bases and J lost 7; bases outside the gene matches: 13. The CDR3 spans 15 residues. Germline loops: CDR1 MDHEN, CDR2 SYDVKM. In nucleotides, the CDR3 is TGTGCCAGCAGTCTGGGACGAAGCGGGATTGGGACCCAGTACTTC. It specifies CASSLGRSGIGTQYF.

The rearrangement uses TRBV30 and TRBJ1-6, with D uncertain. The CDR3 has 14 amino acids. In germline, CDR1 is GTSNPN, CDR2 SVGIG (reference sequence). V was clipped by 4 bases and J by 13 bases, with 20 bases between them. CDR3 in amino acids: CAWNRAAPKVPLHF. The CDR3 nucleotides are TGTGCCTGGAATAGGGCTGCGCCAAAGGTGCCCCTCCACTTT.

CDR3 residues: CASSLTTGGADTQYF. The CDR3 DNA sequence: TGCGCCAGCAGCTTAACGACAGGGGGAGCAGATACGCAGTATTTT. The rearrangement uses TRBV5-1 and TRBJ2-3; 9 bases are a match to TRBD1. There are 15 residues in the CDR3. V dropped 2 bases and J dropped 4; count of bases not matched to a gene: 5. CDR1 and CDR2 from the germline V gene are SGHRS and YFSETQ.

The V and J genes are TRBV25-1 and TRBJ1-1; 8 nucleotides align to TRBD1. Per germline, CDR1 MGHDK and CDR2 SYGVNS. V was clipped by 0 bases and J by 3 bases; unmatched bases: 9. The CDR3 contains 17 residues. CDR3: CASSEYWPGGEDTEAFF. The CDR3 DNA follows: TGTGCCAGCAGTGAATATTGGCCAGGGGGCGAGGACACTGAAGCTTTCTTT.

V and J are TRBV18 and TRBJ2-7, with TRBD1 matching 7 bases. The germline V gene has CDR1 KGHSH and CDR2 LQKENI. This CDR3 spans 15 amino acids. With V trimmed by 0 bases and J by 5 bases, 7 bases remained unmatched. CDR3 sequence: CASSPPSGGSNEQYF. The CDR3 DNA is TGTGCCAGCTCACCACCGTCAGGGGGAAGCAACGAGCAGTACTTC.